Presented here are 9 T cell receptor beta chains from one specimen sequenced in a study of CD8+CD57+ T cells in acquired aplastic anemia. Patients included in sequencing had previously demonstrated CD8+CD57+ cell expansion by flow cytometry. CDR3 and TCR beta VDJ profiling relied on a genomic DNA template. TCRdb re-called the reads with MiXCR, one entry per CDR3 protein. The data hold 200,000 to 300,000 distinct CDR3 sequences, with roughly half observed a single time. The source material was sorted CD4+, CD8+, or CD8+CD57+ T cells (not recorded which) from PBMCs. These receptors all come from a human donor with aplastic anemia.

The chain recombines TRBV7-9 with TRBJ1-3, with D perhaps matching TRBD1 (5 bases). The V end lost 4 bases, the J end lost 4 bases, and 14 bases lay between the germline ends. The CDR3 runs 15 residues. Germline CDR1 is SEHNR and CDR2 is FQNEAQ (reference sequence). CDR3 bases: TGTGCCAGCAGCTCCGACAGATCGCCCGGAAACACCATATATTTT. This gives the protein CASSSDRSPGNTIYF.

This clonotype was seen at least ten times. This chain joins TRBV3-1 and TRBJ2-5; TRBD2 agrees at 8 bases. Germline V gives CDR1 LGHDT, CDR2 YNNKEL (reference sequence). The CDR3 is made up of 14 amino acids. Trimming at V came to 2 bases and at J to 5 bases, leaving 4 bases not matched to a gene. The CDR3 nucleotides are TGTGCCAGCAGCCAAAATAGCGGGGATGAGACCCAGTACTTC. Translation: CASSQNSGDETQYF.

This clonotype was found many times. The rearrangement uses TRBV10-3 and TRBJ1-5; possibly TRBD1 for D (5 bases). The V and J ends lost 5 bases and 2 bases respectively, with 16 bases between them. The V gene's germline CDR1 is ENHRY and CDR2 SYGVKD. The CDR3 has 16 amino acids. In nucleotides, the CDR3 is TGTGCCATCAGTTCACAGGACACGGATGGCAATCAGCCCCAGCATTTT. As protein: CAISSQDTDGNQPQHF.

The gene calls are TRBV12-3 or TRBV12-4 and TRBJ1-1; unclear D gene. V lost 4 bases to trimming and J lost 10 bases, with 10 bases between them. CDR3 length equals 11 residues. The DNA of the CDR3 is TGTGCCAGCAGTTCCGGAAGAAGAGCTTTCTTT. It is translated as CASSSGRRAFF.

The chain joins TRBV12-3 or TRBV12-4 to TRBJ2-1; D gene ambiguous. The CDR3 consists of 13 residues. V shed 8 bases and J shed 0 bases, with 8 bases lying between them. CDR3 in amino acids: CASRAISYNEQFF. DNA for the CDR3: TGTGCCAGCCGGGCCATCTCCTACAATGAGCAGTTCTTC.

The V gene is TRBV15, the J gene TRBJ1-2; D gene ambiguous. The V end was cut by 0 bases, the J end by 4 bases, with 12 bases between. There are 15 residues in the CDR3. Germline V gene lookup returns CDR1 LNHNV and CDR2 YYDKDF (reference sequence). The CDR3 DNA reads TGTGCCACCAGCAGAGATCCCGTGGGGAGCTATGGCTACACCTTC. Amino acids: CATSRDPVGSYGYTF. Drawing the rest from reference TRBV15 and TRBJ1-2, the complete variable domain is DAMVIQNPRYQVTQFGKPVTLSCSQTLNHNVMYWYQQKSSQAPKLLFHYYDKDFNNEADTPDNFQSRRPNTSFCFLDIRSPGLGDTAMYLCATSRDPVGSYGYTFGSGTRLTVV.

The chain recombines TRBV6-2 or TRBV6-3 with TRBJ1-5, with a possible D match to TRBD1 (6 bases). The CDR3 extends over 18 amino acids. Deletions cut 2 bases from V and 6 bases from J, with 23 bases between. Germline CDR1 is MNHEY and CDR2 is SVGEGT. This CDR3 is CASSYKGWTAFLFQPQHF. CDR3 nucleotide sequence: TGTGCCAGCAGTTACAAGGGGTGGACAGCATTTCTTTTTCAGCCCCAGCATTTT.

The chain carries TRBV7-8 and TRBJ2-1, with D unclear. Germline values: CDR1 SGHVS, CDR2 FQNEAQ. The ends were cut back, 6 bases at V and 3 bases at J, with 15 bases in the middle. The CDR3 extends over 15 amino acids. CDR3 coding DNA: TGTGCCAGCAGTTACGGTGGCGGAATCTACAATGAGCAGTTCTTC. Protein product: CASSYGGGIYNEQFF. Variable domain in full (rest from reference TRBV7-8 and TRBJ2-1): GAGVSQSPRYKVAKRGQDVALRCDPISGHVSLFWYQQALGQGPEFLTYFQNEAQLDKSGLPSDRFFAERPEGSVSTLKIQRTQQEDSAVYLCASSYGGGIYNEQFFGPGTRLTVL.

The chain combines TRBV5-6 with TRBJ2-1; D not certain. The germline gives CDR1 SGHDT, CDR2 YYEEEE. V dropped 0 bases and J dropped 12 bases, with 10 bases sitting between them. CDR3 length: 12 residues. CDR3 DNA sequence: TGTGCCAGCAGCTTGGCCGGAGATGTGCAGTTCTTC. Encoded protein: CASSLAGDVQFF.